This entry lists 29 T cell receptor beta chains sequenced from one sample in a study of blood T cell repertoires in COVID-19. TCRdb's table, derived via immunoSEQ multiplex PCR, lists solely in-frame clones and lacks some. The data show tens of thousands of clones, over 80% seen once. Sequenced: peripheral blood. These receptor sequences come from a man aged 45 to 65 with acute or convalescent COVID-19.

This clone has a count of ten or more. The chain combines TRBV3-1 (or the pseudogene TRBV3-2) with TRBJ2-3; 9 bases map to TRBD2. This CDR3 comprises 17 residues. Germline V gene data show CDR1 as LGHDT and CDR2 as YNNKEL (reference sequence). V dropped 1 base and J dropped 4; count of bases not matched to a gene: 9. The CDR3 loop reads CASSQGFLAGWADTQYF. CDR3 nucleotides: TGTGCCAGCAGCCAAGGCTTTCTAGCGGGATGGGCAGATACGCAGTATTTT.

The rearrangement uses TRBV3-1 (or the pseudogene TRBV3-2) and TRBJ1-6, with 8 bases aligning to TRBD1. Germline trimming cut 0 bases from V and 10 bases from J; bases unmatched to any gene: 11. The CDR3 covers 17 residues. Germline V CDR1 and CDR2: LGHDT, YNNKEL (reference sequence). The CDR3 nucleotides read TGTGCCAGCAGCCAAGATTACGGGACAGGTAGTAACTCACCCCTCCACTTT. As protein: CASSQDYGTGSNSPLHF.

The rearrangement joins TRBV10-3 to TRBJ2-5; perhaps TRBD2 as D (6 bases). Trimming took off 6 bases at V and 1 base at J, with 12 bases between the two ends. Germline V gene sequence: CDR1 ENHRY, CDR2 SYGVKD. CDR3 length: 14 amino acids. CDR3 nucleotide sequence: TGTGCCATCAGCGAGACTAGTGTCCAAGAGACCCAGTACTTC. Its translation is CAISETSVQETQYF.

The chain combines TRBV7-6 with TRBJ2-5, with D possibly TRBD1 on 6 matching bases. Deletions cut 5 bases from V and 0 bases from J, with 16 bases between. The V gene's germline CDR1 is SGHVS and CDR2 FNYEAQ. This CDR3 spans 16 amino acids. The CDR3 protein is CASSPMGALYQETQYF. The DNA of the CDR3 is TGTGCCAGCAGCCCGATGGGGGCTCTGTACCAAGAGACCCAGTACTTC.

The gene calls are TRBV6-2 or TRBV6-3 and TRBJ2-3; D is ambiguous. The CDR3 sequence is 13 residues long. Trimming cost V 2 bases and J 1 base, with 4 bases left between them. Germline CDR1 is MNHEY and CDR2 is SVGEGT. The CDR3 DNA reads TGTGCCAGCAGTTACCTCGGCACAGATACGCAGTATTTT. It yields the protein CASSYLGTDTQYF.

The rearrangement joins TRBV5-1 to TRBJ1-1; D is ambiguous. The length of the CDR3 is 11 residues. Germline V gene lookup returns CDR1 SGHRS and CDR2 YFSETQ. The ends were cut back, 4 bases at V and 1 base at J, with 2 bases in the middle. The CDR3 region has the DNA TGCGCCAGCAGCCAGAACACTGAAGCTTTCTTT. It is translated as CASSQNTEAFF. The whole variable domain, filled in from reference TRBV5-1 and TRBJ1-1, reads KAGVTQTPRYLIKTRGQQVTLSCSPISGHRSVSWYQQTPGQGLQFLFEYFSETQRNKGNFPGRFSGRQFSNSRSEMNVSTLELGDSALYLCASSQNTEAFFGQGTRLTVV.

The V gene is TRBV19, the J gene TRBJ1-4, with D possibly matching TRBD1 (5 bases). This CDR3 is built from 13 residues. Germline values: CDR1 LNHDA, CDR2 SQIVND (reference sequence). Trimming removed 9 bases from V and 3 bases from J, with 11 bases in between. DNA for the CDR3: TGTGCCAGCCAGGGTACCGCTAATGAAAAACTGTTTTTT. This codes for CASQGTANEKLFF.

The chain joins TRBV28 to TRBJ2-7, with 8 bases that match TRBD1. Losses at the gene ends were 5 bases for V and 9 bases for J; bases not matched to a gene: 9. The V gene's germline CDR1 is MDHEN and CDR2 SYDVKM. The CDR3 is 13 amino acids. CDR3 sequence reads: CASSTGGRRGQYF. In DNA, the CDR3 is TGTGCCAGCAGTACAGGGGGACGGAGGGGGCAGTACTTC. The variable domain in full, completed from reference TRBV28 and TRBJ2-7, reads DVKVTQSSRYLVKRTGEKVFLECVQDMDHENMFWYRQDPGLGLRLIYFSYDVKMKEKGDIPEGYSVSREKKERFSLILESASTNQTSMYLCASSTGGRRGQYFGPGTRLTVT.

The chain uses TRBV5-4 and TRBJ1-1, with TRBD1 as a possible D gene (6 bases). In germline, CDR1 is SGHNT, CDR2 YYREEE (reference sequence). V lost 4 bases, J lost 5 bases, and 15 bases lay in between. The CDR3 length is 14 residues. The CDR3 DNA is TGTGCCAGCAGCCAACAGGGTTTTAGGACTGAAGCTTTCTTT. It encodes CASSQQGFRTEAFF. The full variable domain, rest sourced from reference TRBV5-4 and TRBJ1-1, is ETGVTQSPTHLIKTRGQQVTLRCSSQSGHNTVSWYQQALGQGPQFIFQYYREEENGRGNFPPRFSGLQFPNYSSELNVNALELDDSALYLCASSQQGFRTEAFFGQGTRLTVV.

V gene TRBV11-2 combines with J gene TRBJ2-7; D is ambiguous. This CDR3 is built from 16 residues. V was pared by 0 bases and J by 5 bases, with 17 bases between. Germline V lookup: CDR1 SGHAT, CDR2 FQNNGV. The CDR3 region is CASSLEELVVLNEQYF. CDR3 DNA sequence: TGTGCCAGCAGCTTAGAGGAGCTAGTCGTTCTTAACGAGCAGTACTTC. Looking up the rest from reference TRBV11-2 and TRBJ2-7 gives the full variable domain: EAGVAQSPRYKIIEKRQSVAFWCNPISGHATLYWYQQILGQGPKLLIQFQNNGVVDDSQLPKDRFSAERLKGVDSTLKIQPAKLEDSAVYLCASSLEELVVLNEQYFGPGTRLTVT.

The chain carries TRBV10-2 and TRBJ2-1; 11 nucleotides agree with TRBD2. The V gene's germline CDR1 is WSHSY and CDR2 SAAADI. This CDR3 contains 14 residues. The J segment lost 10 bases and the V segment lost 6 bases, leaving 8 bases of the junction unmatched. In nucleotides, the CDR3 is TGCGCCAGCAGGGATAGCGGGGGGGCGCTCGAGCAGTTCTTC. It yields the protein CASRDSGGALEQFF.

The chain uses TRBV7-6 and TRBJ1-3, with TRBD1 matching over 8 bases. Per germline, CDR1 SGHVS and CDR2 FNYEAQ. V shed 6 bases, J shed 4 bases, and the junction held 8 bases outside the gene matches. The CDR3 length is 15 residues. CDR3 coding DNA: TGTGCCAGCAGTTCTACAGGGGGTCCCGGAAACACCATATATTTT. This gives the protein CASSSTGGPGNTIYF.

The CDR3 nucleotides read TGTGCCAGCAGCCGATCCACAGGGGAAGGTGAGCAGTTCTTC. It yields the protein CASSRSTGEGEQFF. The V call is TRBV7-3, the J call TRBJ2-1, with 7 bases fitting TRBD1. With V trimmed by 5 bases and J by 9 bases, 10 bases remained unmatched. The CDR3 spans 14 residues. Germline lookup yields CDR1 SGHTA and CDR2 FQGTGA.

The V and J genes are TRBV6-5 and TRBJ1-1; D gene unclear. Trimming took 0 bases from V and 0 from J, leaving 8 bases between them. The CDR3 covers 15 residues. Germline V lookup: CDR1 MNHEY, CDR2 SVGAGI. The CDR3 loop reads CASSYSTPMNTEAFF. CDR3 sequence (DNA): TGTGCCAGCAGTTACTCGACACCCATGAACACTGAAGCTTTCTTT.

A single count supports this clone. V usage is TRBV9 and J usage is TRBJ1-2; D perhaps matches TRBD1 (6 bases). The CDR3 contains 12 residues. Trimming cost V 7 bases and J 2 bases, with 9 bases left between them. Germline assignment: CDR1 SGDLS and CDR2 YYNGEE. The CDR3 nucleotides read TGTGCCAGCCGGGACACCAACTATGGCTACACCTTC. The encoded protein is CASRDTNYGYTF.

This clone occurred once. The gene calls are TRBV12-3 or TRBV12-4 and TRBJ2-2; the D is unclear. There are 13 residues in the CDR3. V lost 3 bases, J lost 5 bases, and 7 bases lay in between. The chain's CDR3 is CASSFSQTGELFF. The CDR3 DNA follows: TGTGCCAGCAGTTTTAGCCAGACCGGGGAGCTGTTTTTT.

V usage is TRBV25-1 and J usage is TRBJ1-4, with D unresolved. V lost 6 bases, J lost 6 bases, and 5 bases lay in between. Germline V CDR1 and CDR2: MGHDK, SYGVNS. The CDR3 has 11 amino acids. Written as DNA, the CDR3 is TGTGCCAGCAGATTATATGAAAAACTGTTTTTT. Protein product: CASRLYEKLFF.

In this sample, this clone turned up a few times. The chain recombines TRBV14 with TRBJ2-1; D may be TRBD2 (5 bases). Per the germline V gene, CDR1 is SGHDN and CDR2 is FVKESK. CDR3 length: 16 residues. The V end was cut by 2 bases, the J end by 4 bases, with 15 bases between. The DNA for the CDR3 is TGTGCCAGCAGCCAACGGACTGGTTCGAGATACAATGAGCAGTTCTTC. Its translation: CASSQRTGSRYNEQFF.

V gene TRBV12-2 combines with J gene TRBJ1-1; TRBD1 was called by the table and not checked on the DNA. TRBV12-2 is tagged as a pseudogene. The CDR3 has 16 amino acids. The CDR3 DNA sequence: TGTGCAAGTCGCTTTAGTGGGGCAGGGGCTGGGGCTGAAGCTTTCTTT. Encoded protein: CASRFSGAGAGAEAFF.

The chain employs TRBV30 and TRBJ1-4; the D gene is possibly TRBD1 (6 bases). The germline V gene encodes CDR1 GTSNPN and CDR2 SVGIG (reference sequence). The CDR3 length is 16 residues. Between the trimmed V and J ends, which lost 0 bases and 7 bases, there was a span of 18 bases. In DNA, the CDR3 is TGTGCCTGGAGTGTACGGGTGCCAGGGGTTTTTGAAAAACTGTTTTTT. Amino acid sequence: CAWSVRVPGVFEKLFF.

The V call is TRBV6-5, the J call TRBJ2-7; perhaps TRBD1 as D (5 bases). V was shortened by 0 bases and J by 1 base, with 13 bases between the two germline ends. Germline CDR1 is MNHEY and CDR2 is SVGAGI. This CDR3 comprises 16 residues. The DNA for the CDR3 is TGTGCCAGCAGTTACTCATGGCAGGGCAGGTCCTACGAGCAGTACTTC. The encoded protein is CASSYSWQGRSYEQYF.

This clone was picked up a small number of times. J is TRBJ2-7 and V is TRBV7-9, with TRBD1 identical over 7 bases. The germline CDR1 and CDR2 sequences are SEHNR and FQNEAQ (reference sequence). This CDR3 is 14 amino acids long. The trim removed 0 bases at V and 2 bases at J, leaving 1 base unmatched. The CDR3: CASSLAGQPYEQYF. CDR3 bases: TGTGCCAGCAGCTTAGCGGGACAGCCCTACGAGCAGTACTTC.

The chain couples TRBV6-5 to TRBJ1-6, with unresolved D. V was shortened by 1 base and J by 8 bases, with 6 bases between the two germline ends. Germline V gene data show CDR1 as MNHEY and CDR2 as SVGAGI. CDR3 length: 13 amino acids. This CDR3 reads CASSYFGDSPLHF. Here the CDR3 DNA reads TGTGCCAGCAGTTACTTCGGTGATTCACCCCTCCACTTT.

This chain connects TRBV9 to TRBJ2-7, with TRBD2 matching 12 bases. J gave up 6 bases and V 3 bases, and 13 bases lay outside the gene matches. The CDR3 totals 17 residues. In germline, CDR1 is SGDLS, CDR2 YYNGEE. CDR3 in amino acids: CASSAVPSSGGAGEQYF. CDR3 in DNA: TGTGCCAGCAGCGCCGTGCCCTCTAGCGGGGGGGCGGGCGAGCAGTACTTC.

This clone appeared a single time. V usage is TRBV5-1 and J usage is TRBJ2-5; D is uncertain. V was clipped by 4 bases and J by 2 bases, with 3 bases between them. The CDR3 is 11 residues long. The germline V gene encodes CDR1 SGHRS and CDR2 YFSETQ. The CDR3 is CASSLQETQYF. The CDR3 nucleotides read TGCGCCAGCAGCCTACAAGAGACCCAGTACTTC.

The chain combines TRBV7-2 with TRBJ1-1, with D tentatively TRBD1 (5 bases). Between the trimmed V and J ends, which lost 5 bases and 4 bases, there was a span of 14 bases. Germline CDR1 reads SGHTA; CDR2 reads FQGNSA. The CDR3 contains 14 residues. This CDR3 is CASSPTVSGTEAFF. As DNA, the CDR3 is TGTGCCAGCAGCCCGACAGTCTCGGGCACTGAAGCTTTCTTT. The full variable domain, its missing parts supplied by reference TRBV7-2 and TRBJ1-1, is GAGVSQSPSNKVTEKGKDVELRCDPISGHTALYWYRQSLGQGLEFLIYFQGNSAPDKSGLPSDRFSAERTGGSVSTLTIQRTQQEDSAVYLCASSPTVSGTEAFFGQGTRLTVV.

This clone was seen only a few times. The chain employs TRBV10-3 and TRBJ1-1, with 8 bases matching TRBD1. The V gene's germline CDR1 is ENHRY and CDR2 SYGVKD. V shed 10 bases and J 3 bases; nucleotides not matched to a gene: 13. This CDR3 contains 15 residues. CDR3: CATKPPDRAHTEAFF. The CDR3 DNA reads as TGTGCCACCAAACCTCCGGACAGGGCGCACACTGAAGCTTTCTTT.

The CDR3 DNA is TGTGCCAGCAGCCGATCGATGGGGGAGACAGGGAACACTGAAGCTTTCTTT. Encoded protein: CASSRSMGETGNTEAFF. The J gene is TRBJ1-1, the V gene TRBV6-6; a weak D match, TRBD1 (6 bases). From germline, CDR1 is MNHNY and CDR2 SVGAGI (reference sequence). This CDR3 comprises 17 residues. Trimming shortened V by 6 bases and J by 1 base, and 21 bases separated the two germline ends.

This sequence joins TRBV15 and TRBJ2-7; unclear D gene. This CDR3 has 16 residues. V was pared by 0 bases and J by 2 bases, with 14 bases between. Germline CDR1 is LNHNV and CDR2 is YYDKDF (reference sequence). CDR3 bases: TGTGCCACCAGCAGAGATACCTTCGCCAGTCCCTACGAGCAGTACTTC. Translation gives CATSRDTFASPYEQYF. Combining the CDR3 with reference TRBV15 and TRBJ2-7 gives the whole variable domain DAMVIQNPRYQVTQFGKPVTLSCSQTLNHNVMYWYQQKSSQAPKLLFHYYDKDFNNEADTPDNFQSRRPNTSFCFLDIRSPGLGDTAMYLCATSRDTFASPYEQYFGPGTRLTVT.